A single sample gave rise to the 13 T cell receptor beta chains below, sequenced in a study of blood T cell repertoires in COVID-19. The data were produced by immunoSEQ multiplex PCR, yet TCRdb's version contains in-frame clones alone and is incomplete. The sample shows some 160,000 clones, 84% of them seen only once. Sample: peripheral blood. The source is a woman aged 80 or over with COVID-19, enrolled during active disease.

This chain uses TRBV15 with TRBJ2-7; 10 bases are a match to TRBD2. The ends lost 5 bases at V and 2 bases at J; junction bases unmatched: 9. The CDR3 extends over 16 amino acids. Germline values: CDR1 LNHNV, CDR2 YYDKDF (reference sequence). The CDR3 region is CATSVRLAGDTYEQYF. In DNA, the CDR3 is TGTGCCACCAGCGTACGGCTAGCGGGAGATACCTACGAGCAGTACTTC.

This clone occurred once. The rearrangement joins TRBV5-3 to TRBJ2-7, with D possibly matching TRBD2 (5 bases). TRBV5-3 counts as an open reading frame of uncertain function. V was clipped by 4 bases and J by 0 bases, with 11 bases between them. This CDR3 contains 14 residues. CDR3 region: CARSGRGTSYEQYF. CDR3 DNA: TGTGCCAGAAGCGGCCGGGGTACCTCCTACGAGCAGTACTTC.

The chain recombines TRBV6-5 with TRBJ2-7, with D possibly matching TRBD2 (5 bases). The CDR3 has 11 residues. The germline V gene encodes CDR1 MNHEY and CDR2 SVGAGI. Trimming removed 8 bases from V and 3 bases from J, with 8 bases in between. CDR3 region: CASGEFYEQYF. The CDR3, as DNA: TGTGCCAGCGGGGAGTTCTACGAGCAGTACTTC.

The chain is built from TRBV28 and TRBJ2-1; TRBD2 matches 7 bases. V lost 8 bases and J lost 15; bases outside the gene matches: 16. CDR3 length: 13 residues. Germline lookup yields CDR1 MDHEN and CDR2 SYDVKM. Here the CDR3 DNA reads TGTGCCAGCTCTACCCCGGGGGGAGGTTATGTGTTCTTC. This sequence encodes CASSTPGGGYVFF.

The CDR3 sequence: CASSPRVAGVGELFF. CDR3 sequence (DNA): TGTGCCAGTAGTCCCAGGGTAGCGGGAGTCGGGGAGCTGTTTTTT. This chain uses TRBV19 with TRBJ2-2; 9 nucleotides match TRBD2. V lost 5 bases to trimming and J lost 7 bases; unmatched junction nucleotides: 8. This CDR3 has 15 amino acids. CDR1 and CDR2 (germline): LNHDA, SQIVND (reference sequence).

This rearrangement joins TRBV11-3 to TRBJ2-7; 10 positions match TRBD2. Germline V CDR1 and CDR2: SGHNT, YENEEA. Trimming at V came to 5 bases and at J to 6 bases, leaving 13 bases not matched to a gene. The CDR3 runs to 16 residues. CDR3 DNA: TGTGCCAGCAGCCTTCCTTGGGCTAGCGGGGGCCTCGAGCAGTACTTC. As protein: CASSLPWASGGLEQYF.

The DNA for the CDR3 is TGTGCCACCAGCAGAGGACAGGGATGGACTGAAGCTTTCTTT. Protein product: CATSRGQGWTEAFF. The chain combines TRBV15 with TRBJ1-1, with TRBD1 identical over 7 bases. The CDR3 spans 14 residues. Germline V gene sequence: CDR1 LNHNV, CDR2 YYDKDF (reference sequence). With 1 base clipped from V and 5 bases from J, the junction kept 4 bases outside the gene matches.

This sequence joins TRBV12-5 and TRBJ1-2, with D unresolved. V lost 6 bases to trimming and J lost 2 bases, with 4 bases between them. This CDR3 contains 11 residues. Germline-derived CDR1 and CDR2 are LGHNT and FRNRAP. The CDR3 DNA reads as TGTGCTAGTGGGGAGAACTATGGCTACACCTTC. It specifies CASGENYGYTF. The whole variable domain, filled in from reference TRBV12-5 and TRBJ1-2, reads DARVTQTPRHKVTEMGQEVTMRCQPILGHNTVFWYRQTMMQGLELLAYFRNRAPLDDSGMPKDRFSAEMPDATLATLKIQPSEPRDSAVYFCASGENYGYTFGSGTRLTVV.

The V and J genes are TRBV6-6 and TRBJ1-4; TRBD1 matches at 7 bases. The V and J ends lost 6 bases and 14 bases, in that order; junction bases with no gene match: 15. The germline CDR1 and CDR2 sequences are MNHNY and SVGAGI (reference sequence). The CDR3 has 14 residues. DNA of the CDR3: TGTGCCAGCAGAAGCCCGGGACAGCGAGTTGGGCTGTTTTTT. Its translation is CASRSPGQRVGLFF.

This chain joins TRBV5-1 and TRBJ1-4, with D unresolved. Germline CDR1 is SGHRS and CDR2 is YFSETQ. CDR3 length: 13 residues. V was pared by 0 bases and J by 6 bases, with 6 bases between. The CDR3 reads CASSLGLDEKLFF. The CDR3 DNA reads as TGCGCCAGCAGCTTGGGGCTGGATGAAAAACTGTTTTTT.

The chain combines TRBV9 with TRBJ1-2, with a tentative D call TRBD1 (6 bases). This CDR3 is built from 13 residues. V gave up 6 bases and J gave up 0 bases, with 9 bases separating them. Germline-derived CDR1 and CDR2 are SGDLS and YYNGEE. CDR3 in amino acids: CASNRAPNYGYTF. In nucleotides, the CDR3 is TGTGCCAGCAACAGGGCGCCTAACTATGGCTACACCTTC.

Note on this clone: An end of the junction does not agree with germline; a read error may underlie this. The chain joins TRBV18 to TRBJ2-1; possible D gene TRBD2, 5 bases. Germline V lookup: CDR1 KGHSH, CDR2 LQKENI. This CDR3 region has 16 residues. The CDR3 DNA sequence: TGCGGACCCTTAGCGAATAACTTCGCGGCCTACAATGAGCAGTTCTTC. It specifies CGPLANNFAAYNEQFF.

The rearrangement uses TRBV19 and TRBJ1-1; 8 bases are a match to TRBD1. V shed 5 bases and J 3 bases; nucleotides not matched to a gene: 8. The CDR3 runs to 15 residues. Germline-derived CDR1 and CDR2 are LNHDA and SQIVND (reference sequence). The CDR3 DNA reads as TGTGCCAGTAGTCCCCGGACAGGGCAACACACTGAAGCTTTCTTT. This gives the protein CASSPRTGQHTEAFF. Full variable domain (remainder filled in from reference TRBV19 and TRBJ1-1): DGGITQSPKYLFRKEGQNVTLSCEQNLNHDAMYWYRQDPGQGLRLIYYSQIVNDFQKGDIAEGYSVSREKKESFPLTVTSAQKNPTAFYLCASSPRTGQHTEAFFGQGTRLTVV.